A single sample gave rise to the 21 T cell receptor beta chains below, sequenced in a study of long-term antiretroviral therapy in people with HIV. immunoSEQ v3.0 was run at survey level. Using immunoSEQ multiplex PCR, the repertoire was profiled, and TCRdb retains in-frame clones only, with some absent. The sample consists of 48,000 or so clones, about 86% of them appearing once. The sequenced sample was unsorted PBMCs, obtained 0.8 years after starting antiretroviral therapy. Every receptor here comes from a woman under 30 with HIV.

V usage is TRBV25-1 and J usage is TRBJ2-4; D is possibly TRBD2 (5 bases). Germline V lookup: CDR1 MGHDK, CDR2 SYGVNS. CDR3 length: 13 residues. V was pared by 4 bases and J by 8 bases, with 12 bases between. The CDR3: CASSGGPGDIQYF. The CDR3 DNA reads TGTGCCAGCAGTGGAGGACCCGGGGACATTCAGTACTTC. Variable domain in full (rest from reference TRBV25-1 and TRBJ2-4): EADIYQTPRYLVIGTGKKITLECSQTMGHDKMYWYQQDPGMELHLIHYSYGVNSTEKGDLSSESTVSRIRTEHFPLTLESARPSHTSQYLCASSGGPGDIQYFGAGTRLSVL.

V usage is TRBV28 and J usage is TRBJ1-2, with unresolved D. V gave up 3 bases and J gave up 3 bases, with 11 bases separating them. The CDR3 contains 14 residues. Per germline, CDR1 MDHEN and CDR2 SYDVKM. The CDR3, as DNA: TGTGCCAGCAGTTTCCCTGAGATGGACTATGGCTACACCTTC. Encoded protein: CASSFPEMDYGYTF.

The V gene is TRBV7-2, the J gene TRBJ2-7, with D perhaps TRBD2 (6 bases). The germline V gene encodes CDR1 SGHTA and CDR2 FQGNSA. V was pared by 1 base and J by 4 bases, with 20 bases between. The CDR3 has 17 residues. The CDR3 sequence: CASSLVGIRRGGYEQYF. The CDR3 DNA reads TGTGCCAGCAGCTTAGTGGGTATTAGGAGGGGTGGGTACGAGCAGTACTTC. Using reference TRBV7-2 and TRBJ2-7 for the parts outside the CDR3, the full variable domain is GAGVSQSPSNKVTEKGKDVELRCDPISGHTALYWYRQSLGQGLEFLIYFQGNSAPDKSGLPSDRFSAERTGGSVSTLTIQRTQQEDSAVYLCASSLVGIRRGGYEQYFGPGTRLTVT.

This clone has just one count. The chain uses TRBV2 and TRBJ2-5, with a possible D match to TRBD2 (5 bases). Germline V gene lookup returns CDR1 SNHLY and CDR2 FYNNEI. With 4 bases removed from V and 3 bases from J, the gap between germline ends came to 9 bases. This CDR3 comprises 13 residues. CDR3 bases: TGTGCCAGCAGTGGAACCGGGGAAGAGACCCAGTACTTC. Its protein is CASSGTGEETQYF.

The chain joins TRBV9 to TRBJ1-1; D is unresolved. The CDR3 runs 12 residues. The germline V and J ends were trimmed by 0 bases and 3 bases, with 3 bases remaining between them. Germline lookup yields CDR1 SGDLS and CDR2 YYNGEE. CDR3 in amino acids: CASSVEDTEAFF. The CDR3 DNA reads as TGTGCCAGCAGCGTAGAGGACACTGAAGCTTTCTTT.

V usage is TRBV6-5 and J usage is TRBJ2-3, with TRBD2 matching over 8 bases. The CDR3 has 14 amino acids. V was pared by 6 bases and J by 2 bases, with 4 bases of the junction left unmatched. Germline values: CDR1 MNHEY, CDR2 SVGAGI. The CDR3 DNA is TGTGCCAGCAGCCGGGAGGGCCTCACAGATACGCAGTATTTT. It translates to CASSREGLTDTQYF.

The J gene is TRBJ2-7, the V gene TRBV27; TRBD1 matches at 10 bases. The CDR3 consists of 15 residues. In germline, CDR1 is MNHEY, CDR2 SMNVEV (reference sequence). The ends lost 6 bases at V and 6 bases at J; junction bases unmatched: 11. In nucleotides, the CDR3 is TGTGCCAGCAGCACTCCCGGGACAGGGGATCGCGAGCAGTACTTC. Translation: CASSTPGTGDREQYF.

This clone was seen a few times. The V gene is TRBV27, the J gene TRBJ1-3; D not certain. CDR1 and CDR2 (germline): MNHEY, SMNVEV (reference sequence). V lost 5 bases to trimming and J lost 4 bases, with 9 bases between them. The CDR3 is 13 residues long. The CDR3 sequence is CASSKGDGNTIYF. In DNA, the CDR3 is TGTGCCAGCAGTAAGGGAGACGGAAACACCATATATTTT.

The chain employs TRBV11-1 and TRBJ1-4; no clear D. Trimming took off 5 bases at V and 6 bases at J, with 13 bases between the two ends. CDR1 SGHAT and CDR2 FQDESV come from the germline V gene (reference sequence). The CDR3 runs to 14 residues. The CDR3 loop reads CASSTQGQDEKLFF. In DNA, the CDR3 is TGTGCCAGCAGCACCCAAGGCCAGGATGAAAAACTGTTTTTT.

The V gene is TRBV28, the J gene TRBJ1-6; D is uncertain. The CDR3 totals 15 residues. V lost 1 base, J lost 0 bases, and 4 bases lay in between. Germline V lookup: CDR1 MDHEN, CDR2 SYDVKM. The CDR3 sequence is CASSLFHSYNSPLHF. The CDR3 DNA reads TGTGCCAGCAGTTTATTCCACTCCTATAATTCACCCCTCCACTTT.

The V call is TRBV28, the J call TRBJ2-5; 9 bases are shared with TRBD1. Germline assignment: CDR1 MDHEN and CDR2 SYDVKM. Trimming cost V 10 bases and J 4 bases; bases outside gene matches: 10. The CDR3 spans 14 residues. The CDR3, as DNA: TGTGCCACCAACCGGGACAGGGTCACAGAGACCCAGTACTTC. Encoded protein: CATNRDRVTETQYF.

This sequence joins TRBV27 and TRBJ2-7, with 11 nucleotides matching TRBD2. From germline, CDR1 is MNHEY and CDR2 SMNVEV (reference sequence). The V and J ends lost 4 bases and 3 bases, in that order; junction bases with no gene match: 8. The CDR3 consists of 16 residues. The CDR3 protein is CASSYTGTSGFYEQYF. CDR3 DNA sequence: TGTGCCAGCAGTTACACCGGGACTAGCGGTTTCTACGAGCAGTACTTC.

This rearrangement joins TRBV18 to TRBJ1-1; no clear D. The CDR3 is made up of 15 amino acids. CDR1 and CDR2 (germline): KGHSH, LQKENI. Trimming shortened V by 6 bases and J by 0 bases, and 14 bases separated the two germline ends. The CDR3 DNA reads as TGTGCCAGCTCCCCCGGCCGGGCTGTGAACACTGAAGCTTTCTTT. Its translation: CASSPGRAVNTEAFF.

The V and J genes are TRBV9 and TRBJ2-5; 8 nucleotides line up with TRBD2. The CDR3 length is 16 residues. With V trimmed by 0 bases and J by 4 bases, 8 bases remained unmatched. Per germline, CDR1 SGDLS and CDR2 YYNGEE. The CDR3 sequence is CASSVEGSGSTETQYF. As DNA, the CDR3 is TGTGCCAGCAGCGTAGAAGGCAGCGGGAGCACAGAGACCCAGTACTTC. Using reference TRBV9 and TRBJ2-5 for the parts outside the CDR3, the full variable domain is DSGVTQTPKHLITATGQRVTLRCSPRSGDLSVYWYQQSLDQGLQFLIQYYNGEERAKGNILERFSAQQFPDLHSELNLSSLELGDSALYFCASSVEGSGSTETQYFGPGTRLLVL.

J is TRBJ2-3 and V is TRBV6-1, with D perhaps being TRBD1 or TRBD2 (6 bases each). Germline values: CDR1 MNHNS, CDR2 SASEGT. The CDR3 contains 19 residues. Trimming took off 2 bases at V and 6 bases at J, with 27 bases between the two ends. The CDR3 nucleotides read TGTGCCAGCAGTGAATTTGGGGGGCTTAGGACTACAAGGGCGGATACGCAGTATTTT. Its translation: CASSEFGGLRTTRADTQYF.

The rearrangement links TRBV11-2 to TRBJ2-7; D is ambiguous. Trimming removed 3 bases from V and 4 bases from J, with 13 bases in between. Germline lookup yields CDR1 SGHAT and CDR2 FQNNGV. The CDR3 sequence is 14 residues long. Here the CDR3 DNA reads TGTGCCAGCAGCTTGCCCGGAAAAATATACGAGCAGTACTTC. Residues: CASSLPGKIYEQYF.

The chain couples TRBV11-2 to TRBJ2-5; possibly TRBD2 for D (6 bases). Trimming removed 2 bases from V and 1 base from J, with 8 bases in between. The germline gives CDR1 SGHAT, CDR2 FQNNGV. The CDR3 runs to 14 residues. The CDR3 nucleotides read TGTGCCAGCAGCTTATGGAGGGGCCAAGAGACCCAGTACTTC. This codes for CASSLWRGQETQYF.

The V call is TRBV15, the J call TRBJ2-3, with 9 bases matching TRBD2. Germline values: CDR1 LNHNV, CDR2 YYDKDF (reference sequence). V was clipped by 0 bases and J by 2 bases; unmatched bases: 3. This CDR3 is 16 amino acids long. In nucleotides, the CDR3 is TGTGCCACCAGCAGAGATAGCGGGAGTTACACAGATACGCAGTATTTT. Its protein product is CATSRDSGSYTDTQYF. Drawing the rest from reference TRBV15 and TRBJ2-3, the complete variable domain is DAMVIQNPRYQVTQFGKPVTLSCSQTLNHNVMYWYQQKSSQAPKLLFHYYDKDFNNEADTPDNFQSRRPNTSFCFLDIRSPGLGDTAMYLCATSRDSGSYTDTQYFGPGTRLTVL.

This clone appeared a few times. The chain joins TRBV2 to TRBJ2-1; TRBD2 is a possible D gene (5 bases). The CDR3 runs to 13 residues. Germline V gives CDR1 SNHLY, CDR2 FYNNEI. Deletions cut 10 bases from V and 9 bases from J, with 19 bases between. The CDR3 sequence is CATRLRGGGEQFF. CDR3 sequence (DNA): TGTGCCACCAGACTCAGAGGAGGAGGTGAGCAGTTCTTC.

The genes are TRBV28 and TRBJ1-1, with a tentative D call TRBD1 (5 bases). V was shortened by 5 bases and J by 1 base, with 14 bases between the two germline ends. This CDR3 has 15 amino acids. CDR1 and CDR2 (germline): MDHEN, SYDVKM. This chain's CDR3 is CASSPLQGANTEAFF. DNA for the CDR3: TGTGCCAGCAGTCCCCTCCAAGGGGCGAACACTGAAGCTTTCTTT.

A note on this clone: An end of the junction differs from the germline gene, which may be a read error. The chain links TRBV29-1 to TRBJ2-1, with 9 bases identical to TRBD1. Looked up from germline, CDR1 is SQVTM and CDR2 is ANQGSEA. The CDR3 loop spans 17 amino acids. The CDR3 here is CGVEDLTGTGNYNEQFF. CDR3 nucleotides: TGCGGCGTTGAAGACCTAACCGGGACAGGGAACTACAATGAGCAGTTCTTC.